The 9 T cell receptor beta chains below come from one sample, sequenced in a study of blood T cell repertoires in COVID-19. TCRdb's table, derived via immunoSEQ multiplex PCR, lists solely in-frame clones and lacks some. The profile shows about 330,000 clones, about 89% of them singletons. The specimen sequenced was PBMCs or T cells enriched from blood (not recorded which). The receptors stem from a woman aged 25 to 39 who had recovered from COVID-19.

The rearrangement joins TRBV9 to TRBJ1-2; perhaps TRBD1 as D (5 bases). CDR1 and CDR2 (germline): SGDLS, YYNGEE. The germline V and J ends were trimmed by 4 bases and 4 bases, with 17 bases remaining between them. The CDR3 is made up of 15 amino acids. CDR3 in amino acids: CASSPGDSFFYGYTF. The CDR3 nucleotides read TGTGCCAGCAGCCCCGGTGACAGCTTCTTCTATGGCTACACCTTC. The complete variable domain, with remaining parts taken from reference TRBV9 and TRBJ1-2, reads DSGVTQTPKHLITATGQRVTLRCSPRSGDLSVYWYQQSLDQGLQFLIQYYNGEERAKGNILERFSAQQFPDLHSELNLSSLELGDSALYFCASSPGDSFFYGYTFGSGTRLTVV.

This chain connects TRBV7-2 to TRBJ1-3; D ambiguous. Trimming left V 2 bases short and J 0 bases short, with 8 bases between. Germline loops: CDR1 SGHTA, CDR2 FQGNSA. The CDR3 is 15 residues long. The CDR3, as DNA: TGTGCCAGCAGCTTATCGTCCCGCTCTGGAAACACCATATATTTT. It is translated as CASSLSSRSGNTIYF.

The chain recombines TRBV6-5 with TRBJ2-3; possibly TRBD2 for D (5 bases). The germline gives CDR1 MNHEY, CDR2 SVGAGI. The V and J ends lost 4 bases and 0 bases respectively, with 14 bases between them. The CDR3 spans 16 residues. The CDR3 sequence: CASSLSGIRSTDTQYF. The CDR3 bases are TGTGCCAGCAGTTTGTCCGGGATCCGAAGCACAGATACGCAGTATTTT.

The CDR3 DNA reads TGTGCCAGCAGCTTAGAACTACAGGGCAGAGTTAACTATGGCTACACCTTC. Translation: CASSLELQGRVNYGYTF. J is TRBJ1-2 and V is TRBV11-2, with a possible D match to TRBD1 (6 bases). V was cut by 0 bases and J by 1 base, with 15 bases left in between. This CDR3 spans 17 amino acids. Looked up from germline, CDR1 is SGHAT and CDR2 is FQNNGV.

The chain has TRBV19 and TRBJ1-4; 7 bases are shared with TRBD1. The V and J ends lost 3 bases and 7 bases, in that order; junction bases with no gene match: 5. The CDR3 extends over 14 amino acids. Germline V CDR1 and CDR2: LNHDA, SQIVND (reference sequence). The CDR3 sequence: CASSITGVGEKLFF. The CDR3 nucleotides are TGTGCCAGTAGTATTACAGGGGTGGGTGAAAAACTGTTTTTT. Drawing the rest from reference TRBV19 and TRBJ1-4, the complete variable domain is DGGITQSPKYLFRKEGQNVTLSCEQNLNHDAMYWYRQDPGQGLRLIYYSQIVNDFQKGDIAEGYSVSREKKESFPLTVTSAQKNPTAFYLCASSITGVGEKLFFGSGTQLSVL.

V and J are TRBV30 and TRBJ2-1, with D tentatively TRBD1 (5 bases). CDR3 length: 14 amino acids. Trimming shortened V by 8 bases and J by 5 bases, and 19 bases separated the two germline ends. Germline V lookup: CDR1 GTSNPN, CDR2 SVGIG (reference sequence). The CDR3 nucleotides are TGTGCCGGGTCAGGCAGGGTAATAAACAATGAGCAGTTCTTC. Translated: CAGSGRVINNEQFF.

About this clone itself: Different DNA sequences within this sample yield the same CDR3. This chain connects TRBV7-9 to TRBJ1-4; tentative D call: TRBD1 (5 bases). V dropped 1 base and J dropped 7 bases, with 10 bases sitting between them. Looked up from germline, CDR1 is SEHNR and CDR2 is FQNEAQ (reference sequence). This CDR3 spans 14 amino acids. CDR3 protein: CASSLGQGSEKLFF. CDR3 DNA sequence: TGTGCCAGCAGCTTAGGGCAGGGTAGTGAAAAACTGTTTTTT.

This clone appeared a few times. The chain has TRBV19 and TRBJ1-2; the match to TRBD1 covers 7 bases. Per germline, CDR1 LNHDA and CDR2 SQIVND (reference sequence). The CDR3 totals 14 residues. After removal of 2 bases from V and 10 bases from J, the junction contained 10 bases not matched to a gene. CDR3 DNA sequence: TGTGCCAGTAGTATAAGGAGCAGGGACAGCTACTACACCTTC. Protein sequence: CASSIRSRDSYYTF.

J is TRBJ2-4 and V is TRBV5-1, with 7 bases identical to TRBD1. The germline gives CDR1 SGHRS, CDR2 YFSETQ. V lost 4 bases, J lost 8 bases, and 6 bases stayed unmatched. The CDR3 consists of 13 residues. The CDR3 here is CASSDRATDIQYF. CDR3 DNA: TGCGCCAGCAGCGACAGGGCGACGGACATTCAGTACTTC.